The rows below give T cell receptor beta chains drawn from one sample of a study of blood T cell repertoires in COVID-19. Sequencing was performed with immunoSEQ multiplex PCR; in TCRdb, only in-frame clones are kept and a portion is missing. Among roughly 250,000 clones, about 86% were seen once, and the ten largest hold approximately 14%. The sequencing input was peripheral blood. These TCRs come from a person in their 70s with COVID-19, enrolled during active disease. Each CDR3 is given with its conserved first and last residue. A D gene is named only where the DNA matches it firmly. Only some rows state a clone size, as once, few, many or a class for expanded clones.

D gene,clone size,J gene,CDR3 length,V gene,CDR3 DNA,CDR3 protein
.,few,TRBJ1-1,16,TRBV27,TGTGCCAGCAGTTTTGGGGGGGCGACTCTGTACACTGAAGCTTTCTTT,CASSFGGATLYTEAFF
.,once,TRBJ2-7,14,TRBV6-1,TGTGCCAGCAGTGAAAAGGGGTTGGGGTACGAGCAGTACTTC,CASSEKGLGYEQYF
.,.,TRBJ1-2,16,TRBV3-1/TRBV3-2,TGTGCCAGCAGCCAAGTTCGGAGACCTGGAGACTATGGCTACACCTTC,CASSQVRRPGDYGYTF
.,once,TRBJ1-1,16,TRBV18,TGTGCCAGCTCACCAGAGGTCGGCAGGGAAAACACTGAAGCTTTCTTT,CASSPEVGRENTEAFF
.,.,TRBJ1-3,14,TRBV30,TGTGCCTGGAGTGTAGCGGCGGCTGGAAACACCATATATTTT,CAWSVAAAGNTIYF
.,.,TRBJ1-6,13,TRBV5-1,TGCGCCAGCACCTACGGGGATAATTCACCCCTCCACTTT,CASTYGDNSPLHF
TRBD1,.,TRBJ2-7,12,TRBV5-5,TGTGCCAGCAGCCGGGGACAGTACGAGCAGTACTTC,CASSRGQYEQYF
TRBD2,.,TRBJ2-5,17,TRBV3-1/TRBV3-2,TGTGCCAGCAGCCAAGATCGTGCACTAGCGGGTCAAGAGACCCAGTACTTC,CASSQDRALAGQETQYF
.,.,TRBJ1-5,14,TRBV6-5,TGTGCCAGCAGTCTGGAGGGAGGCTATCAGCCCCAGCATTTT,CASSLEGGYQPQHF
.,.,TRBJ1-1,16,TRBV7-2,TGTGCCAGCAGTTCGCAACCTTCCGACAGTAACACTGAAGCTTTCTTT,CASSSQPSDSNTEAFF
.,.,TRBJ2-2,14,TRBV29-1,TGCAGCGTACGGCCCGGTGTGGGCTCCGGGGAGCTGTTTTTT,CSVRPGVGSGELFF
.,.,TRBJ1-3,18,TRBV7-8,TGTGCCAGCAGCTTAGAGATCTGGGGGAGGGTAAAAGGAAACACCATATATTTT,CASSLEIWGRVKGNTIYF
.,.,TRBJ2-1,13,TRBV2,TGTGCCAGCAGAACAGTCTCCTACAATGAGCAGTTCTTC,CASRTVSYNEQFF
TRBD1,few,TRBJ2-6,16,TRBV5-5,TGTGCCAGCAGCGTGGACAGGGGCTCTGGGGCCAACGTCCTGACTTTC,CASSVDRGSGANVLTF
.,.,TRBJ1-5,15,TRBV10-3,TGTGCCATCAGTGAGTCAGGCAAAGGGGATCAGCCCCAGCATTTT,CAISESGKGDQPQHF
.,.,TRBJ2-2,14,TRBV6-6,TGTGCCAGCATACGACAGGAGAACACCGGGGAGCTGTTTTTT,CASIRQENTGELFF
TRBD1,.,TRBJ2-1,15,TRBV5-1,TGCGCCAGCAGCTTCGGTGACAGGGCTTCGAATGAGCAGTTCTTC,CASSFGDRASNEQFF
.,.,TRBJ1-6,14,TRBV19,TGTGCCAGTAGTGGAGTCACCGCAAAATCACCCCTCCACTTT,CASSGVTAKSPLHF
TRBD2,.,TRBJ2-2,15,TRBV5-4,TGTGCCAGCAGCTTAGCGGGGGGGCAAAGCGGGGAGCTGTTTTTT,CASSLAGGQSGELFF
.,.,TRBJ2-2,13,TRBV7-3,TGTGCCAGCAGCCCCTCAGGAACCGGGGAGCTGTTTTTT,CASSPSGTGELFF
TRBD1,few,TRBJ1-4,15,TRBV4-1,TGCGCCAGCAGCCAAGAGGGACAGCCTAATGAAAAACTGTTTTTT,CASSQEGQPNEKLFF
TRBD1,.,TRBJ1-1,15,TRBV9,TGTGCCAGCAGCGTAGTAGGGACAGGGGCGAACCAAGCTTTCTTT,CASSVVGTGANQAFF
.,once,TRBJ1-3,16,TRBV19,TGTGCCAGTAGTATAGATGACTCCTACTCTGGAAACACCATATATTTT,CASSIDDSYSGNTIYF
.,.,TRBJ1-2,12,TRBV20-1,TGCAGTGCTAGTGCGCCAGGGGAAGGCTACACCTTC,CSASAPGEGYTF
.,.,TRBJ2-5,14,TRBV7-2,TGTGCCAGCAGCTTCAGGGTCTCGCGGGAGACCCAGTACTTC,CASSFRVSRETQYF
.,.,TRBJ1-2,15,TRBV19,TGTGCCAGTAGTATAGATCGCGGCAGGGATGGTGGCTACACCTTC,CASSIDRGRDGGYTF
.,.,TRBJ1-3,19,TRBV21-1,TGTGCCAGCAGCAAAGCGAATTTTTTACGACGGGTCTCTGGAAACACCATATATTTT,CASSKANFLRRVSGNTIYF
TRBD2,.,TRBJ2-5,14,TRBV5-5,TGTGCCAGCAGGCTCGGACTAGCGGGCAGGACCCAGTACTTC,CASRLGLAGRTQYF
.,.,TRBJ2-2,19,TRBV2,TGTGCCAGCAGCCTAAATGGAGTAGGCGATGTAGTGCGCACCGGGGAGCTGTTTTTT,CASSLNGVGDVVRTGELFF
.,.,TRBJ1-4,14,TRBV3-1/TRBV3-2,TGTGCCAGCAGCCATCGGGGTAAACGTGAAAAACTGTTTTTT,CASSHRGKREKLFF
.,.,TRBJ1-6,15,TRBV5-1,TGCGCCAGCAGATCGGGGTGGAGTGATAATTCACCCCTCCACTTT,CASRSGWSDNSPLHF
TRBD1,.,TRBJ2-7,13,TRBV28,TGTGCCAGCAGAGCCGGACAGGGTTACGAGCAGTACTTC,CASRAGQGYEQYF
TRBD2,.,TRBJ2-1,15,TRBV9,TGTGCCAGCAGCGTTAGCGGGGGGGCCGATAATGAGCAGTTCTTC,CASSVSGGADNEQFF
TRBD1,.,TRBJ2-2,14,TRBV2,TGTGCCAGCAGCACAGGGGTTAACACCGGGGAGCTGTTTTTT,CASSTGVNTGELFF
.,.,TRBJ1-6,15,TRBV5-4,TGTGCCAGCAGCTTACCAACAGGATATAATTCACCCCTCCACTTT,CASSLPTGYNSPLHF
TRBD1,.,TRBJ1-1,13,TRBV29-1,TGCAGCGCCCACAGGGGGTTGAACACTGAAGCTTTCTTT,CSAHRGLNTEAFF
.,.,TRBJ1-1,14,TRBV6-5,TGTGCCAGCAGAGCTCCCGGGAAAAACACTGAAGCTTTCTTT,CASRAPGKNTEAFF
.,.,TRBJ1-2,13,TRBV11-2,TGTGCCAGCAGCTTAGTCGTTTCAGGGAGCTACACCTTC,CASSLVVSGSYTF
TRBD2,.,TRBJ2-1,15,TRBV9,TGTGCCAGCAGCGTAGCGGGGGGTGGCTACAATGAGCAGTTCTTC,CASSVAGGGYNEQFF
TRBD2,.,TRBJ2-7,15,TRBV7-2,TGTGCCAGCAGCCGGTCTAGCGGGTACTCCTACGAGCAGTACTTC,CASSRSSGYSYEQYF
TRBD1,.,TRBJ2-3,14,TRBV19,TGTGCCAGTACCAGGGGGTATGGTGCAGATACGCAGTATTTT,CASTRGYGADTQYF
.,few,TRBJ1-1,15,TRBV7-2,TGTGCCAGCAGCTTAGGACAGCCATTGAACACTGAAGCTTTCTTT,CASSLGQPLNTEAFF
.,.,TRBJ1-3,17,TRBV28,TGTGCCAGCAGTATTCCGCCCCTCTTGAGCTCTGGAAACACCATATATTTT,CASSIPPLLSSGNTIYF
TRBD1,.,TRBJ2-1,16,TRBV5-6,TGTGCCAGCAGCTTGGCCGGGGGACAGGAGTACAATGAGCAGTTCTTC,CASSLAGGQEYNEQFF
.,.,TRBJ2-7,15,TRBV5-1,TGCGCCAGCAGCTTGGGTTGGGGCCAGAACTACGAGCAGTACTTC,CASSLGWGQNYEQYF
.,.,TRBJ1-2,14,TRBV5-1,TGCGCCAGCAGCCCCAACACAGGGTCCTATGGCTACACCTTC,CASSPNTGSYGYTF
.,.,TRBJ2-1,11,TRBV29-1,TGCAGCGTTGAACAGAACAATGAGCAGTTCTTC,CSVEQNNEQFF
.,.,TRBJ2-1,16,TRBV18,TGTGCCAGCTCACCCAGGCGGGGTGCTACCTACAATGAGCAGTTCTTC,CASSPRRGATYNEQFF
.,few,TRBJ1-2,15,TRBV19,TGTGCCAGTAGTATCGCGACAGGCCCCCCCTATGGCTACACCTTC,CASSIATGPPYGYTF
.,.,TRBJ2-6,16,TRBV19,TGTGCCAGTAAGGACGGGATTAGCTCTGGGGCCAACGTCCTGACTTTC,CASKDGISSGANVLTF
.,.,TRBJ1-2,14,TRBV3-1/TRBV3-2,TGTGCCAGCAGCCAAGCGGGCAGGGAGGGTGGCTACACCTTC,CASSQAGREGGYTF
.,.,TRBJ1-5,15,TRBV7-2,TGTGCCAGCAGCTTAGTTCAGGGGTCGAACCAGCCCCAGCATTTT,CASSLVQGSNQPQHF
.,.,TRBJ1-1,13,TRBV5-6,TGTGCCAGCAGCTTGGTCAGTACCAATGAAGCTTTCTTT,CASSLVSTNEAFF
TRBD1,.,TRBJ1-5,14,TRBV5-1,TGCGCCAGCAGCCCCGGGACAGGCAATCAGCCCCAGCATTTT,CASSPGTGNQPQHF